The 28 T cell receptor beta chains below were found in one sample sequenced in a study of T cells after yellow fever vaccination. In TCRdb, the 5' RACE reads were re-called with MiXCR into one record per CDR3 protein. The sample has under 550,000 distinct CDR3 sequences; 20% to 25% are singletons. This specimen consisted of PBMCs, obtained approximately 22 days after the first yellow fever vaccination. Receptors were obtained from a man younger than 35 who received the YFV17D yellow fever vaccine.

There are a few counts of this clonotype. V gene TRBV5-1 combines with J gene TRBJ2-5; D unclear. Germline lookup yields CDR1 SGHRS and CDR2 YFSETQ. The CDR3 is 15 residues long. Trimming pared 1 base from V and 4 bases from J, leaving 14 bases between. CDR3 bases: TGCGCCAGCAGCTTGACGCCCAATCCCCTAGAGACCCAGTACTTC. This gives the protein CASSLTPNPLETQYF. Full variable domain (rest looked up from reference TRBV5-1 and TRBJ2-5): KAGVTQTPRYLIKTRGQQVTLSCSPISGHRSVSWYQQTPGQGLQFLFEYFSETQRNKGNFPGRFSGRQFSNSRSEMNVSTLELGDSALYLCASSLTPNPLETQYFGPGTRLLVL.

This clonotype was seen only a few times. The genes are TRBV7-3 and TRBJ2-2; D may be TRBD1 (6 bases). The V and J ends lost 5 bases and 5 bases respectively, with 15 bases between them. The CDR3 is 15 amino acids. Per germline, CDR1 SGHTA and CDR2 FQGTGA. CDR3: CASSPEPRGTGELFF. CDR3 DNA sequence: TGTGCCAGCAGCCCCGAGCCCAGGGGAACCGGGGAGCTGTTTTTT. Looking up the rest from reference TRBV7-3 and TRBJ2-2 gives the full variable domain: GAGVSQTPSNKVTEKGKYVELRCDPISGHTALYWYRQSLGQGPEFLIYFQGTGAADDSGLPNDRFFAVRPEGSVSTLKIQRTERGDSAVYLCASSPEPRGTGELFFGEGSRLTVL.

The chain joins TRBV16 to TRBJ1-1; D possibly corresponds to TRBD1 (6 bases). Trimming took 4 bases from V and 2 from J, leaving 17 bases between them. Germline V lookup: CDR1 KGHSY, CDR2 FQNENV. This CDR3 has 16 amino acids. The DNA of the CDR3 is TGTGCCAGCAGCCTTTCGGGGCAGGGGCATAACACTGAAGCTTTCTTT. This gives the protein CASSLSGQGHNTEAFF.

This clonotype was seen more than once but under ten times. J is TRBJ2-3 and V is TRBV5-1; D tentatively fits TRBD1 or TRBD2 (6 bases each). Germline V CDR1 and CDR2: SGHRS, YFSETQ. The CDR3 is 18 amino acids. V was pared by 2 bases and J by 1 base, with 20 bases between. The CDR3 DNA reads as TGCGCCAGCAGCTTTCTAGGGGGGAGCCTGACTCGCACAGATACGCAGTATTTT. This codes for CASSFLGGSLTRTDTQYF. The full variable domain, its missing parts supplied by reference TRBV5-1 and TRBJ2-3, is KAGVTQTPRYLIKTRGQQVTLSCSPISGHRSVSWYQQTPGQGLQFLFEYFSETQRNKGNFPGRFSGRQFSNSRSEMNVSTLELGDSALYLCASSFLGGSLTRTDTQYFGPGTRLTVL.

This clonotype came up many times. The rearrangement links TRBV10-3 to TRBJ1-2; D might be TRBD1 (6 bases). This CDR3 spans 12 amino acids. CDR1 and CDR2 from the germline V gene are ENHRY and SYGVKD. With 10 bases removed from V and 8 bases from J, the gap between germline ends came to 17 bases. In DNA, the CDR3 is TGTGCCACAAGGGAAGGGGGATTCGGCTACACCTTC. This codes for CATREGGFGYTF.

The chain carries TRBV7-2 and TRBJ2-3; TRBD2 might be the D (6 bases). This CDR3 has 17 amino acids. From germline, CDR1 is SGHTA and CDR2 FQGNSA. V lost 2 bases, J lost 0 bases, and 15 bases lay in between. The CDR3 spells CASSLTSYSFSTDTQYF. The CDR3 nucleotides are TGTGCCAGCAGCTTAACTAGCTATTCTTTCAGCACAGATACGCAGTATTTT. Looking up the rest from reference TRBV7-2 and TRBJ2-3 gives the full variable domain: GAGVSQSPSNKVTEKGKDVELRCDPISGHTALYWYRQSLGQGLEFLIYFQGNSAPDKSGLPSDRFSAERTGGSVSTLTIQRTQQEDSAVYLCASSLTSYSFSTDTQYFGPGTRLTVL.

This clonotype was picked up many times. The chain combines TRBV6-1 with TRBJ2-3; D ambiguous. This CDR3 is 14 amino acids long. CDR1 and CDR2 from the germline V gene are MNHNS and SASEGT. Trimming cost V 5 bases and J 0 bases, with 9 bases left between them. The CDR3 DNA reads as TGTGCCAGCAGTACAATTACTAGCACAGATACGCAGTATTTT. Translating it yields CASSTITSTDTQYF.

This chain joins TRBV15 and TRBJ1-6, with TRBD1 identical over 10 bases. The junction had 7 bases not matched to a gene; V was cut back by 1 base and J by 4 bases. This CDR3 has 18 amino acids. Germline CDR1 reads LNHNV; CDR2 reads YYDKDF (reference sequence). The CDR3 bases are TGTGCCACCAGCAGAGTGGGACAGGGGACCCTATATAATTCACCCCTCCACTTT. Its protein is CATSRVGQGTLYNSPLHF.

The chain couples TRBV3-1 to TRBJ1-2; 9 bases map to TRBD1. Germline CDR1 LGHDT, CDR2 YNNKEL (reference sequence). V trimming: 6 bases; J trimming: 3 bases; junction bases outside the gene matches: 2. There are 13 residues in the CDR3. The CDR3 sequence: CASRRTGDYGYTF. In DNA, the CDR3 is TGTGCCAGCAGACGGACAGGGGACTATGGCTACACCTTC.

The chain recombines TRBV7-2 with TRBJ1-4; 9 bases are shared with TRBD1. The ends lost 4 bases at V and 7 bases at J; junction bases unmatched: 10. CDR3 length: 16 amino acids. CDR1 is SGHTA, CDR2 FQGNSA, per germline. Here the CDR3 DNA reads TGTGCCAGCAGCTCCCTCCCACAGGGGGCGAGTGAAAAACTGTTTTTT. Protein sequence: CASSSLPQGASEKLFF.

The chain employs TRBV20-1 and TRBJ1-2, with TRBD1 matching 10 bases. The CDR3 sequence is 14 residues long. The V gene's germline CDR1 is DFQATT and CDR2 SNEGSKA (reference sequence). V was clipped by 5 bases and J by 4 bases; unmatched bases: 7. The CDR3 nucleotides read TGCAGTGCTGGACAGGGGGGGTTAGCCTATGGCTACACCTTC. Its translation: CSAGQGGLAYGYTF.

The sample holds many counts of this clonotype. The chain is built from TRBV12-3 or TRBV12-4 and TRBJ1-2; D perhaps matches TRBD1 (5 bases). The CDR3 extends over 11 amino acids. With 8 bases removed from V and 2 bases from J, the gap between germline ends came to 6 bases. The CDR3 loop reads CASGQNYGYTF. The CDR3 DNA sequence: TGTGCCAGCGGACAAAACTATGGCTACACCTTC.

The chain joins TRBV4-1 to TRBJ2-3; a weak D match, TRBD2 (5 bases). The germline V gene has CDR1 MGHRA and CDR2 YSYEKL. CDR3 length: 16 residues. Trimming removed 0 bases from V and 0 bases from J, with 10 bases in between. This chain's CDR3 is CASSQEPGGSTDTQYF. CDR3 coding DNA: TGCGCCAGCAGCCAAGAGCCAGGAGGTAGCACAGATACGCAGTATTTT.

The V gene is TRBV3-1, the J gene TRBJ2-5, with D unresolved. This CDR3 region has 14 residues. V was trimmed by 1 base and J by 5 bases, leaving 11 bases between them. Germline V gives CDR1 LGHDT, CDR2 YNNKEL (reference sequence). The chain's CDR3 is CASSQAGLRETQYF. The CDR3 DNA reads as TGTGCCAGCAGCCAAGCTGGGCTGCGGGAGACCCAGTACTTC.

The gene calls are TRBV7-2 and TRBJ2-6; 7 nucleotides align to TRBD1. Losses at the gene ends were 3 bases for V and 12 bases for J; bases not matched to a gene: 11. This CDR3 comprises 15 residues. Germline V CDR1 and CDR2: SGHTA, FQGNSA. This CDR3 is CASSFARTGLGVLTF. CDR3 sequence (DNA): TGTGCCAGCAGCTTCGCGAGGACAGGTCTAGGCGTCCTGACTTTC.

This clonotype was counted only a few times. The V and J genes are TRBV5-1 and TRBJ1-2; D is unresolved. This CDR3 comprises 14 residues. V lost 2 bases, J lost 0 bases, and 8 bases lay in between. Germline V CDR1 and CDR2: SGHRS, YFSETQ. DNA of the CDR3: TGCGCCAGCAGCTTAAGCCAGTCTAACTATGGCTACACCTTC. Its translation: CASSLSQSNYGYTF.

The rearrangement joins TRBV18 to TRBJ2-7; 7 nucleotides line up with TRBD2. Germline V lookup: CDR1 KGHSH, CDR2 LQKENI. The CDR3 has 13 amino acids. V trimming: 3 bases; J trimming: 5 bases; junction bases outside the gene matches: 4. The CDR3: CASSPLGRDEQYV. The CDR3 region has the DNA TGTGCCAGCTCACCCTTGGGGAGGGACGAGCAGTACGTC.

The gene calls are TRBV4-3 and TRBJ1-2; TRBD1 might be the D (5 bases). The CDR3 consists of 15 residues. The V end was cut by 3 bases, the J end by 4 bases, with 15 bases between. Germline V lookup: CDR1 LGHNA, CDR2 YSLEER. The CDR3 DNA follows: TGCGCCAGCAGCCAGCAGTCAGTGGGGGGCTATGGCTACACCTTC. Amino acids: CASSQQSVGGYGYTF.

This clonotype was detected only a few times. The rearrangement links TRBV4-3 to TRBJ2-1, with 9 bases matching TRBD2. V trimming: 1 base; J trimming: 9 bases; junction bases outside the gene matches: 10. The length of the CDR3 is 16 residues. Germline V gene lookup returns CDR1 LGHNA and CDR2 YSLEER. The CDR3 spells CASSQAGTSSSAEQFF. The DNA of the CDR3 is TGCGCCAGCAGCCAAGCGGGGACTAGCTCGTCGGCTGAGCAGTTCTTC.

This clonotype was detected a few times. DNA of the CDR3: TGTGCCAGCAGTCCACCCAGGGGAGCTTTCTTT. This gives the protein CASSPPRGAFF. This chain connects TRBV6-4 to TRBJ1-1, with a tentative D call TRBD1 (6 bases). V gave up 5 bases and J gave up 10 bases, with 11 bases separating them. The CDR3 is 11 residues long. Germline CDR1 reads MRHNA; CDR2 reads SNTAGT.

This clonotype was observed at least ten times. The chain couples TRBV20-1 to TRBJ2-1; 11 nucleotides match TRBD2. Germline lookup yields CDR1 DFQATT and CDR2 SNEGSKA (reference sequence). The J segment lost 10 bases and the V segment lost 6 bases, leaving 23 bases of the junction unmatched. This CDR3 is 18 amino acids long. The CDR3 loop reads CSAPLTLAGGQTSREQFF. The CDR3 DNA is TGCAGTGCCCCCTTAACTCTAGCGGGGGGTCAAACTTCTCGGGAGCAGTTCTTC.

This clonotype appeared a few times. This chain joins TRBV6-5 and TRBJ2-1; the match to TRBD2 covers 9 bases. The CDR3 is 19 amino acids. Germline assignment: CDR1 MNHEY and CDR2 SVGAGI. With 1 base clipped from V and 5 bases from J, the junction kept 15 bases outside the gene matches. This chain's CDR3 is CASSYFSVVAGGPDNEQFF. The CDR3 DNA is TGTGCCAGCAGTTACTTTTCAGTCGTGGCGGGGGGGCCCGACAATGAGCAGTTCTTC.

The table lists this clonotype with a few counts. V and J are TRBV4-2 and TRBJ2-1; D is unclear. Between the trimmed V and J ends, which lost 5 bases and 9 bases, there was a span of 14 bases. The CDR3 runs 13 residues. The germline gives CDR1 LGHNA, CDR2 YNFKEQ. The CDR3 bases are TGTGCCAGCAGCTCTCTGACCTCGGGTGAGCAGTTCTTC. Translated: CASSSLTSGEQFF.

The rearrangement joins TRBV5-1 to TRBJ2-1; 7 nucleotides match TRBD2. The CDR3 loop spans 14 amino acids. CDR1 and CDR2 from the germline V gene are SGHRS and YFSETQ. Trimming removed 3 bases from V and 5 bases from J; junction bases left unmatched: 5. This CDR3 is CASSWGGGDNEQFF. The CDR3, as DNA: TGCGCCAGCAGCTGGGGGGGTGGGGACAATGAGCAGTTCTTC.

This clonotype turned up a few times. V and J are TRBV28 and TRBJ2-2; 9 bases agree with TRBD2. Germline CDR1 is MDHEN and CDR2 is SYDVKM. The CDR3 covers 16 residues. Trimming at V came to 7 bases and at J to 0 bases, leaving 6 bases not matched to a gene. CDR3 amino acids: CASTHSGGTNTGELFF. CDR3 DNA: TGTGCCAGCACCCATAGCGGGGGAACGAACACCGGGGAGCTGTTTTTT.

The genes are TRBV4-3 and TRBJ1-5; D gene ambiguous. The CDR3 loop spans 14 amino acids. Deletions cut 2 bases from V and 4 bases from J, with 9 bases between. CDR1 is LGHNA, CDR2 YSLEER, per germline. The CDR3 nucleotides read TGCGCCAGCAGCCAACGGGCAGTAAATCAGCCCCAGCATTTT. Its translation: CASSQRAVNQPQHF.

The chain uses TRBV23-1 and TRBJ2-6; D gene ambiguous. TRBV23-1 carries the ORF label, with uncertain function. The CDR3 totals 15 residues. Trimming pared 0 bases from V and 4 bases from J, leaving 7 bases between. In DNA form, the CDR3 reads TGCGCCAGCAGTCAATCGTGGGCCGGGGCCAACGTCCTGACTTTC. It yields the protein CASSQSWAGANVLTF.

This clonotype showed up just a few times. The gene calls are TRBV6-1 and TRBJ2-7; no reliable D call. V shed 6 bases and J shed 3 bases, with 18 bases lying between them. Germline V lookup: CDR1 MNHNS, CDR2 SASEGT. There are 15 residues in the CDR3. The CDR3: CASSPTEESLYEQYF. CDR3 sequence (DNA): TGTGCCAGCAGCCCGACTGAAGAAAGTCTCTACGAGCAGTACTTC.